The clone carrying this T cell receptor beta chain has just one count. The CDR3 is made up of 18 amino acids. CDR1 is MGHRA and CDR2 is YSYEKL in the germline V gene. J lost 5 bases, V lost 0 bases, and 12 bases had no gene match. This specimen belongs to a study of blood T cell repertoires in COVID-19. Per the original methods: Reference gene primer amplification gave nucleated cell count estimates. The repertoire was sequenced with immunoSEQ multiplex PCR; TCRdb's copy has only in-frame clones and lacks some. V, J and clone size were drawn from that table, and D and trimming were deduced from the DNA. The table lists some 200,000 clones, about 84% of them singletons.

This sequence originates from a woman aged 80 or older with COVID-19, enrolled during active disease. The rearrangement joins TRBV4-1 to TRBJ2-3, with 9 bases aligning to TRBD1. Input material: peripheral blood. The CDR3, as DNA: TGCGCCAGCAGCCAAGAGGGGGCACGGGACAGGGAGGTAGATACGCAGTATTTT. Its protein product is CASSQEGARDREVDTQYF.